This record covers a single T cell receptor beta chain. Its antigen remains unidentified. These data are taken from a study of shared clonotypes between healthy human individuals. This CDR3 has 14 residues. CDR1 MNHEY and CDR2 SMNVEV come from the germline V gene (reference sequence). Trimming pared 6 bases from V and 7 bases from J, leaving 15 bases between. Study observations and caveats: An anticipated effect of sequencing depth on clonotype sharing among donors was recognized. The low donor count limited represented genetic and exposure-history diversity.

Terminally differentiated effector memory CD45RA+ cells were left out of the naive CD8 fraction, which was CD45RO-negative and positively selected for CCR7. The table came from immunoSEQ multiplex PCR; TCRdb's copy has only in-frame clones and leaves some out. The table has roughly 2 million clones, around 96% seen once; the top ten hold about 1.1%. The chain combines TRBV27 with TRBJ1-4; D not resolved. The sample taken for sequencing was naive CD8+ T cells sorted from blood. This TCR was recovered from a man aged 18-30 years in good health. As DNA, the CDR3 is TGTGCCAGCAGACCAGCCATGTTAAGTGAAAAACTGTTTTTT. Protein product: CASRPAMLSEKLFF.